Each of the 20 T cell receptor beta chains below was sequenced from the same sample in a study of T cell changes during pregnancy in multiple sclerosis. Sequencing was performed with immunoSEQ multiplex PCR; in TCRdb, only in-frame clones are kept and a portion is missing. The data contain more than 35,000 clones, approximately 90% of them singletons. The specimen comprised CD4+ T cells from peripheral blood mononuclear cells, sampled in the first trimester of pregnancy. All receptors derive from a female donor in good health, enrolled as a control in a pregnancy study.

The chain links TRBV19 to TRBJ2-3; the match to TRBD1 covers 10 bases. CDR1 is LNHDA, CDR2 SQIVND, per germline (reference sequence). This CDR3 is 16 amino acids long. The junction had 3 bases not matched to a gene; V was cut back by 1 base and J by 2 bases. The CDR3 protein is CASSIGTGGYTDTQYF. CDR3 coding DNA: TGTGCCAGTAGTATAGGGACAGGGGGGTACACAGATACGCAGTATTTT.

This CDR3 reads CASRDRVRGGTEAFF. The CDR3 coding sequence is TGTGCCAGCAGGGACAGGGTACGCGGGGGCACTGAAGCTTTCTTT. The V and J genes are TRBV6-5 and TRBJ1-1; 8 bases match TRBD1. V dropped 6 bases and J dropped 4; count of bases not matched to a gene: 10. CDR1 is MNHEY and CDR2 is SVGAGI in the germline V gene. The CDR3 is made up of 15 amino acids.

This chain connects TRBV9 to TRBJ2-5, with D possibly TRBD2 on 7 matching bases. Trimming removed 6 bases at V and 6 bases at J, with 33 bases between. The CDR3 loop spans 19 amino acids. The germline CDR1 and CDR2 sequences are SGDLS and YYNGEE. CDR3 in amino acids: CASTPKEGGRPYYEQTQYF. For the CDR3, the DNA is TGTGCCAGCACCCCCAAAGAGGGGGGGAGACCCTACTATGAACAGACCCAGTACTTC.

This clone was seen only a few times. The CDR3 reads CASRRGALPNSPLHF. DNA of the CDR3: TGTGCCAGCAGGCGCGGTGCGCTTCCAAATTCACCCCTCCACTTT. The gene calls are TRBV11-2 and TRBJ1-6; D is undetermined. Trimming took 6 bases from V and 7 from J, leaving 16 bases between them. CDR3 size: 15 residues. Germline V gene lookup returns CDR1 SGHAT and CDR2 FQNNGV.

This clone was seen a single time. The chain links TRBV6-6 to TRBJ1-5, with 8 bases fitting TRBD1. Germline-derived CDR1 and CDR2 are MNHNY and SVGAGI (reference sequence). Germline trimming cut 4 bases from V and 2 bases from J; bases unmatched to any gene: 7. This CDR3 is built from 16 residues. The CDR3 DNA reads as TGTGCCAGCAGTTCCCGGACAGGGAAAGGCAATCAGCCCCAGCATTTT. Translation gives CASSSRTGKGNQPQHF.

This clone was detected once. CDR3 nucleotides: TGCGCCAGCAGCCATTATCCACCATCTACAGCGAACACTGAAGCTTTCTTT. Its translation is CASSHYPPSTANTEAFF. This sequence joins TRBV4-1 and TRBJ1-1; D remains ambiguous. The length of the CDR3 is 17 residues. The V end lost 3 bases, the J end lost 1 base, and 18 bases lay between the germline ends. Germline V lookup: CDR1 MGHRA, CDR2 YSYEKL.

V and J are TRBV10-3 and TRBJ2-7; tentatively, D is TRBD1 (6 bases). Trimming stripped 3 bases from V and 3 bases from J, with 6 bases between. The CDR3 has 12 amino acids. CDR1 and CDR2 (germline): ENHRY, SYGVKD. The CDR3 protein is CAISDRGYEQYF. In DNA, the CDR3 is TGTGCCATCAGTGACAGGGGCTACGAGCAGTACTTC.

The CDR3, as DNA: TGTGCCATCAGTGACCAGGGCGGCAATCAGCCCCAGCATTTT. Protein sequence: CAISDQGGNQPQHF. V gene TRBV10-3 combines with J gene TRBJ1-5; a possible D gene is TRBD1 (5 bases). The CDR3 contains 14 residues. Germline V gives CDR1 ENHRY, CDR2 SYGVKD. V was cut by 3 bases and J by 2 bases, with 8 bases left in between.

As for this clone: A read error may account for a junction end that differs from germline. The V and J genes are TRBV7-7 and TRBJ2-1; D gene ambiguous. The CDR3 covers 13 residues. Germline V lookup: CDR1 SSHAT, CDR2 FNYEAQ (reference sequence). The CDR3 here is CASSIRSGNEQFF. Written as DNA, the CDR3 is TGTGCTAGCAGCATTAGGTCAGGCAATGAGCAGTTCTTC.

V is TRBV9 and J is TRBJ2-3; 11 nucleotides match TRBD2. The germline CDR1 and CDR2 sequences are SGDLS and YYNGEE. This CDR3 is 16 amino acids long. The V and J ends lost 0 bases and 2 bases, in that order; junction bases with no gene match: 2. CDR3 amino acids: CASSVGLAGPTDTQYF. CDR3 bases: TGTGCCAGCAGCGTAGGACTAGCGGGGCCCACAGATACGCAGTATTTT. Drawing the rest from reference TRBV9 and TRBJ2-3, the complete variable domain is DSGVTQTPKHLITATGQRVTLRCSPRSGDLSVYWYQQSLDQGLQFLIQYYNGEERAKGNILERFSAQQFPDLHSELNLSSLELGDSALYFCASSVGLAGPTDTQYFGPGTRLTVL.

This CDR3 reads CASSPGVAGGQETQYF. CDR3 nucleotides: TGTGCCAGCAGCCCCGGGGTAGCGGGGGGCCAAGAGACCCAGTACTTC. The chain recombines TRBV5-4 with TRBJ2-5; the match to TRBD2 covers 10 bases. Germline V gene data show CDR1 as SGHNT and CDR2 as YYREEE (reference sequence). The CDR3 is made up of 16 amino acids. After removal of 4 bases from V and 1 base from J, the junction contained 7 bases not matched to a gene.

This clone was recorded only once. The chain joins TRBV25-1 to TRBJ1-1; D remains unclear. Germline CDR1 is MGHDK and CDR2 is SYGVNS. The V end lost 3 bases, the J end lost 0 bases, and 8 bases lay between the germline ends. CDR3 length: 14 residues. CDR3 DNA sequence: TGTGCCAGCAGTGAGCCCGGTGTGAACACTGAAGCTTTCTTT. It codes for CASSEPGVNTEAFF.

This chain connects TRBV6-5 to TRBJ2-7; perhaps TRBD2 as D (7 bases). Germline CDR1 reads MNHEY; CDR2 reads SVGAGI. Trimming removed 11 bases at V and 0 bases at J, with 20 bases between. The CDR3 consists of 15 residues. The CDR3 bases are TGTGCCTCCCGGGGGGCTCGAAGGAGCTCCTACGAGCAGTACTTC. The encoded protein is CASRGARRSSYEQYF.

This chain joins TRBV7-2 and TRBJ1-6; D is unresolved. CDR3 size: 17 residues. From germline, CDR1 is SGHTA and CDR2 FQGNSA. Between the trimmed V and J ends, which lost 1 base and 7 bases, there was a span of 17 bases. In nucleotides, the CDR3 is TGTGCCAGCAGCTTAGTGCCAGGCATCAATATCAATTCACCCCTCCACTTT. This gives the protein CASSLVPGININSPLHF.

The chain couples TRBV7-9 to TRBJ1-2; no firm D call. The CDR3 is 11 amino acids. V lost 8 bases and J lost 0, with 4 bases in between. Per the germline V gene, CDR1 is SEHNR and CDR2 is FQNEAQ (reference sequence). CDR3 in amino acids: CASATNYGYTF. DNA for the CDR3: TGTGCCAGCGCGACTAACTATGGCTACACCTTC. The full variable domain, its missing parts supplied by reference TRBV7-9 and TRBJ1-2, is DTGVSQNPRHKITKRGQNVTFRCDPISEHNRLYWYRQTLGQGPEFLTYFQNEAQLEKSRLLSDRFSAERPKGSFSTLEIQRTEQGDSAMYLCASATNYGYTFGSGTRLTVV.

This chain links TRBV27 with TRBJ1-2; 8 bases agree with TRBD1. The CDR3 is 14 residues long. Germline CDR1 is MNHEY and CDR2 is SMNVEV (reference sequence). The trim removed 4 bases at V and 8 bases at J, leaving 9 bases unmatched. The CDR3 region is CASSYRQGSGGYTF. CDR3 nucleotide sequence: TGTGCCAGCAGTTACCGACAGGGGTCGGGAGGCTACACCTTC.

The CDR3 region is CASSLGGGVLWGAFF. The CDR3 DNA is TGTGCCAGCAGCTTGGGTGGGGGGGTCCTTTGGGGCGCTTTCTTT. This chain uses TRBV5-5 with TRBJ1-1, with D possibly TRBD1 on 5 matching bases. V was shortened by 0 bases and J by 11 bases, with 20 bases between the two germline ends. The germline V gene has CDR1 SGHKS and CDR2 YYEKEE (reference sequence). CDR3 length equals 15 residues.

This clone was seen a single time. The chain is built from TRBV5-1 and TRBJ2-4; D unresolved. Germline CDR1 SGHRS, CDR2 YFSETQ. This CDR3 spans 12 amino acids. The CDR3 nucleotides are TGCGCACTGCTCAAAGCCAAAAACATTCAGTACTTC. Translation gives CALLKAKNIQYF.

The CDR3 nucleotides read TGTGCCAGCAGCCAAGCTTACGGGGGGAGTCGAGAGACCCAGTACTTC. Protein sequence: CASSQAYGGSRETQYF. The J gene is TRBJ2-5, the V gene TRBV14; 7 bases line up with TRBD2. Germline values: CDR1 SGHDN, CDR2 FVKESK. There are 16 residues in the CDR3. V was pared by 1 base and J by 4 bases, with 9 bases of the junction left unmatched.

The chain uses TRBV2 and TRBJ2-5; D remains unclear. The CDR3 loop spans 14 amino acids. Germline V CDR1 and CDR2: SNHLY, FYNNEI. The germline V and J ends were trimmed by 6 bases and 0 bases, with 11 bases remaining between them. This chain's CDR3 is CASRAERYQETQYF. The CDR3 bases are TGTGCCAGCAGGGCCGAGAGGTACCAAGAGACCCAGTACTTC.